The entry that follows covers one T cell receptor (beta chain) sequence. No antigen is known for it. The entry originates in a study of cytomegalovirus exposure and HLA in healthy donors. Turning to the study itself: Roughly 85 million unique TCRs from HLA-typed donors were held in an early release of data.

Primers for the PCR totalled 60 Vbeta and 13 Jbeta. Clones were read by immunoSEQ multiplex PCR, and TCRdb kept only the in-frame ones, dropping some. The sample has tens of thousands of clones; over 60% are singletons. The CDR3 is made up of 14 amino acids. Germline values: CDR1 KGHSH, CDR2 LQKENI. V lost 5 bases to trimming and J lost 3 bases, with 14 bases between them. Study outcomes and limitations: An analysis that came later showed most CMV-associated TCR beta chains appearing HLA-restricted. Indistinguishable V segments, including TRBV6-2 and TRBV6-3, were excluded. Across HLA loci, a later analysis found differing TCR association rates, with DRB1 most and HLA-C fewest.

This receptor was identified in a male donor in good health and CMV-seronegative. Specimen: PBMCs. The chain employs TRBV18 and TRBJ2-7; the D is unclear. The CDR3 is CASSYSAKNYEQYF. The CDR3 DNA reads TGTGCCAGCTCATATAGTGCTAAAAACTACGAGCAGTACTTC.